Listed below are T cell receptor beta chains from one sample, sequenced in a study of graft-versus-host responses after intestinal transplantation. TCRdb keeps only in-frame clones here, not all; method: immunoSEQ multiplex PCR. This sample has several thousand clones, with around a third found just once. The sequenced sample was alloreactive CD8+ T cells from a mixed lymphocyte reaction culture, obtained before transplantation. All receptors come from a human patient who was an organ donor for intestinal transplantation. CDR3s include the opening cysteine and the closing phenylalanine or tryptophan. The D gene is left open where the match is weak. Expanded clones get a size class; other rows say once, few or many, or leave the size out.

d_call j_call v_call clone_size cdr3_nt cdr3_aa
- TRBJ1-1 TRBV4-1 - TGCGCCAGCAGCCAAACGCTGTGGTGGCCTGAAGCTTTCTTT CASSQTLWWPEAFF
TRBD2 TRBJ2-1 TRBV11-3 few TGTGCCAGCAGCTTAAGCGGGGGGGTTTACAATGAGCAGTTCTTC CASSLSGGVYNEQFF
TRBD2 TRBJ2-2 TRBV5-1 - TGCGCCAGCAGCTTGGGGGCAACTAGCGGGAGGAGGACCGGGGAGCTGTTTTTT CASSLGATSGRRTGELFF
TRBD2 TRBJ2-3 TRBV6-4 - TGTGCCAGCAGCGGGGGGGACAAACCCACAGATACGCAGTATTTT CASSGGDKPTDTQYF
- TRBJ2-3 TRBV5-1 few TGCGCCAGCAGCTTCGGCAGGGGAGGCACAGATACGCAGTATTTT CASSFGRGGTDTQYF
TRBD2 TRBJ2-3 TRBV9 - TGTGCCAGCAGCCTGGCTAGCGGGGGGGGGACAGATACGCAGTATTTT CASSLASGGGTDTQYF
- TRBJ2-1 TRBV9 - TGTGCCAGCAGCCCTGGGGCGGGGAGCTCCTACAATGAGCAGTTCTTC CASSPGAGSSYNEQFF
TRBD1 TRBJ2-2 TRBV7-9 - TGTGCCAGCAGGGGCCTAGGGACAGACTTCACCGGGGAGCTGTTTTTT CASRGLGTDFTGELFF
- TRBJ2-5 TRBV11-2 few TGTGCCAGCAGCTTAGGAGGGACCCAGTACTTC CASSLGGTQYF
- TRBJ1-1 TRBV7-9 - TGTGCCAGCAGCTTTTCTTTCCGGGACACTGAAGCTTTCTTT CASSFSFRDTEAFF
TRBD2 TRBJ2-1 TRBV11-3 - TGTGCCAGCACCGATGAGCGGGGGGGGGTCAATGAGCAGTTCTTC CASTDERGGVNEQFF
TRBD2 TRBJ2-1 TRBV6-4 medium-sized TGTGCCAGCAGTAGCGGGAGCTACAATGAGCAGTTCTTC CASSSGSYNEQFF
TRBD2 TRBJ2-1 TRBV9 few TGTGCCAGCAGCGCCGCGGGGGGGCCTCTTGAGCAGTTCTTC CASSAAGGPLEQFF
- TRBJ2-3 TRBV2 few TGTGCCAGCAGTGGTACCGCGGGATCTGATACGCAGTATTTT CASSGTAGSDTQYF
- TRBJ2-3 TRBV20-1 medium-sized TGCAGTGCCCGGGGAGATACGCAGTATTTT CSARGDTQYF
- TRBJ1-4 TRBV28 few TGTGCCAGCAGTTTCTATTCAGGGATTGAAAAACTGTTTTTT CASSFYSGIEKLFF
TRBD1 TRBJ1-2 TRBV27 medium-sized TGTGCCAGCAGTTTGGGACAGACTTATGGCTACACCTTC CASSLGQTYGYTF
TRBD1 TRBJ1-4 TRBV7-6 once TGTGCCAGCAGCTTAAGCCCTGGACAGGGCGGTGAAAAACTGTTTTTT CASSLSPGQGGEKLFF
TRBD2 TRBJ2-1 TRBV4-2 - TGTGCCAGCAGCCAAGACGTGCTAGCGGGGGGATACAATGAGCAGTTCTTC CASSQDVLAGGYNEQFF
- TRBJ2-2 TRBV4-3 - TGCGCCAGCAGCCACGGGGTAGCACGCTTAAACACCGGGGAGCTGTTTTTT CASSHGVARLNTGELFF
- TRBJ1-2 TRBV11-3 - TGTGCCAGCAGCTTTTCTTGGGGGCCCGAGATCTACACCTTC CASSFSWGPEIYTF
TRBD1 TRBJ1-2 TRBV6-1 medium-sized TGTGCCAGCAGTGAACTGGGACAGATGTTCGGCTACACCTTC CASSELGQMFGYTF
TRBD1 TRBJ1-6 TRBV10-1 medium-sized TGCGCCAGCAGTCTCGACAGGGGTGATTCACCCCTCCACTTT CASSLDRGDSPLHF
TRBD2 TRBJ2-7 TRBV10-3 - TGTGCCAGCGGACGGGAGGAATACACCTACGAGCAGTACTTC CASGREEYTYEQYF
- TRBJ1-2 TRBV27 - TGTGCCAGCAGTTTACGTCCCCCGGGGGGGGGATGGGTGTCGGACTATGGCTACACCTTC CASSLRPPGGGWVSDYGYTF
- TRBJ2-1 TRBV6-9 - TGTGCCAGCAGTTCCAGGGGGGCATACAATGAGCAGTTCTTC CASSSRGAYNEQFF
- TRBJ2-5 TRBV4-1 few TGCGCCAGCAGCCTCAGGGCCGGGAGAGAGACCCAGTACTTC CASSLRAGRETQYF
- TRBJ1-1 TRBV5-4 few TGTGCCAGCAGCCAAGGAACACCCCGGGAGGCTTTCTTT CASSQGTPREAFF
- TRBJ2-1 TRBV18 - TGTGCCAGCTCACCGGCCCAGGATGAGCAGTTCTTC CASSPAQDEQFF
TRBD2 TRBJ2-3 TRBV9 - TGTGCCAGCGAACCCGGGGGGTACGGCACAGATACGCAGTATTTT CASEPGGYGTDTQYF
- TRBJ2-7 TRBV5-1 - TGCGCCAGCAGCCAGGAACCAAGCTCCTACGAGCAGTACTTC CASSQEPSSYEQYF
- TRBJ1-2 TRBV4-2 few TGTGCCAGCAGCCAAGGGGAGGGCTATGGCTACACCTTC CASSQGEGYGYTF
- TRBJ2-7 TRBV28 few TGTGCCAGCAGCTATTCCTCCGAGCAGTACTTC CASSYSSEQYF
- TRBJ2-3 TRBV11-3 few TGTGCCAGCAGCTTAGCTAGCTTCCCAGATACGCAGTATTTT CASSLASFPDTQYF
TRBD1 TRBJ2-3 TRBV6-4 few TGTGCCAGCAGTGACTCGGGACAGGGGGCAGATACGCAGTATTTT CASSDSGQGADTQYF
- TRBJ1-1 TRBV27 - TGTGCCACCAAAGCAGCAGCTGGACAGTTGAACACTGAAGCTTTCTTT CATKAAAGQLNTEAFF
- TRBJ2-3 TRBV4-3 few TGCGCCAGCAGCCGCCTACAGGAGCTTAGCACAGATACGCAGTATTTT CASSRLQELSTDTQYF
- TRBJ2-5 TRBV11-3 few TGTGCCAGCACCACATGGGGCCGGGAGACCCAGTACTTC CASTTWGRETQYF
TRBD1 TRBJ2-7 TRBV7-8 - TGTGCCAGCAGCTTAGTGGGGACAGGGGGGTTGTACGAGCAGTACTTC CASSLVGTGGLYEQYF
- TRBJ2-1 TRBV5-6 - TGTGCCAGCAGCCCCGGGACTCCGGAGCAGTTCTTC CASSPGTPEQFF